Below, 14 T cell receptor beta chains from the same sample are listed, as sequenced in a study of shared clonotypes between healthy human individuals (dated by TCRdb to 2020 to 2022). Library generation was performed with the immunoSEQ multiplex PCR assay. Drawn from immuneACCESS, this table holds only the in-frame rearrangements with V and J called that TCRdb kept. Clones are partly lost; checked studies trace under half to an unresolved V gene and leave the rest unexplained. Within this sample are about 980,000 clones, with over 60% of them counted one time only. Of the sample, approximately 1.5% falls within the top ten clones. The sequenced sample consisted of memory CD4+ T cells sorted from blood. This specimen's cell subset or site label, interpreted: CD45RA-negative fraction. The receptors stem from a man aged 18 to 35 in good health.

The chain carries TRBV5-1 and TRBJ2-1, with TRBD2 matching over 8 bases. The V and J ends lost 3 bases and 6 bases, in that order; junction bases with no gene match: 20. Germline CDR1 SGHRS, CDR2 YFSETQ. This CDR3 is 19 amino acids long. The DNA for the CDR3 is TGCGCCAGCAGCTCATCCGGGACTAGTCTCCGACGCCCTGGCAATGAGCAGTTCTTC. Its translation: CASSSSGTSLRRPGNEQFF.

Notes on this clone: This CDR3 is also generated by other DNA sequences in the sample. The chain recombines TRBV5-1 with TRBJ1-5, with a weak D call TRBD1 (5 bases). The CDR3 has 15 amino acids. The V end lost 0 bases, the J end lost 1 base, and 8 bases lay between the germline ends. Germline V gene data show CDR1 as SGHRS and CDR2 as YFSETQ. As DNA, the CDR3 is TGCGCCAGCAGCTTGGTGGGGGACAGCAATCAGCCCCAGCATTTT. Protein product: CASSLVGDSNQPQHF.

This clone was counted only a few times. V and J are TRBV11-2 and TRBJ2-1; 13 bases are a match to TRBD2. Germline V CDR1 and CDR2: SGHAT, FQNNGV. The junction had 4 bases not matched to a gene; V was cut back by 5 bases and J by 9 bases. The CDR3 consists of 14 residues. The CDR3 nucleotides read TGTGCCAGCAGCATGGGACTAGCGGGACGTGAGCAGTTCTTC. Encoded protein: CASSMGLAGREQFF.

In this sample, this clone turned up a few times. V is TRBV6-6 and J is TRBJ1-5, with D possibly matching TRBD1 (5 bases). CDR3 size: 14 residues. Between the trimmed V and J ends, which lost 2 bases and 2 bases, there was a span of 7 bases. The germline V gene encodes CDR1 MNHNY and CDR2 SVGAGI (reference sequence). CDR3 nucleotides: TGTGCCAGCAGTTACGTAGGGGGCAATCAGCCCCAGCATTTT. Amino acids: CASSYVGGNQPQHF.

The chain has TRBV30 and TRBJ2-5, with D hard to call. Germline V gives CDR1 GTSNPN, CDR2 SVGIG (reference sequence). The CDR3 is 13 residues long. Between the trimmed V and J ends, which lost 2 bases and 4 bases, there was a span of 11 bases. The chain's CDR3 is CAWSTNLRETQYF. The CDR3 bases are TGTGCCTGGAGTACGAACCTCAGAGAGACCCAGTACTTC.

The chain carries TRBV9 and TRBJ2-7; 7 nucleotides align to TRBD2. The CDR3 is 14 amino acids. Germline V lookup: CDR1 SGDLS, CDR2 YYNGEE. J was trimmed by 7 bases and V by 1 base; bases with no gene match: 8. CDR3 nucleotides: TGTGCCAGCAGCGTACTAGCGGATGCTGGGGAGCAGTACTTC. Translating gives CASSVLADAGEQYF.

The J gene is TRBJ1-2, the V gene TRBV28; weak D call: TRBD1 (6 bases). V lost 5 bases to trimming and J lost 1 base, with 11 bases between them. Germline V gene data show CDR1 as MDHEN and CDR2 as SYDVKM. CDR3 length: 14 amino acids. The CDR3 is CASSRQVVNYGYTF. As DNA, the CDR3 is TGTGCCAGCAGTCGACAGGTAGTTAACTATGGCTACACCTTC.

This clone appeared once. The chain links TRBV18 to TRBJ2-2; D not resolved. The CDR3 covers 14 residues. Germline V gene data show CDR1 as KGHSH and CDR2 as LQKENI. The germline V and J ends were trimmed by 7 bases and 0 bases, with 9 bases remaining between them. The CDR3 loop is CASLLPPNTGELFF. The CDR3 coding sequence is TGTGCCAGCTTGCTGCCTCCGAACACCGGGGAGCTGTTTTTT.

The chain links TRBV7-9 to TRBJ1-5; D uncertain. V dropped 5 bases and J dropped 6 bases, with 8 bases sitting between them. The CDR3 runs to 12 residues. CDR1 SEHNR and CDR2 FQNEAQ come from the germline V gene (reference sequence). The CDR3 here is CASSLVGQPQHF. The CDR3 DNA sequence: TGTGCCAGCAGCCTCGTAGGTCAGCCCCAGCATTTT.

The chain carries TRBV14 and TRBJ1-2; perhaps TRBD1 as D (5 bases). The germline gives CDR1 SGHDN, CDR2 FVKESK. V was clipped by 4 bases and J by 2 bases, with 11 bases between them. The CDR3 sequence is 14 residues long. In DNA, the CDR3 is TGTGCCAGCAGCCCTCTCAGGGAGAACTATGGCTACACCTTC. This translates into CASSPLRENYGYTF. Using reference TRBV14 and TRBJ1-2 for the parts outside the CDR3, the full variable domain is EAGVTQFPSHSVIEKGQTVTLRCDPISGHDNLYWYRRVMGKEIKFLLHFVKESKQDESGMPNNRFLAERTGGTYSTLKVQPAELEDSGVYFCASSPLRENYGYTFGSGTRLTVV.

CDR3 bases: TGTGCCAGCAGTCGGGACGGAACTAGCACAGATACGCAGTATTTT. Amino acids: CASSRDGTSTDTQYF. J is TRBJ2-3 and V is TRBV6-1; D is tentatively TRBD1 or TRBD2 (5 bases each). Germline CDR1 is MNHNS and CDR2 is SASEGT. The CDR3 spans 15 residues. Trimming shortened V by 5 bases and J by 0 bases, and 12 bases separated the two germline ends.

The rearrangement joins TRBV7-2 to TRBJ2-5; D is perhaps TRBD1 or TRBD2 (5 bases each). This CDR3 is built from 15 residues. Per the germline V gene, CDR1 is SGHTA and CDR2 is FQGNSA. With 4 bases removed from V and 5 bases from J, the gap between germline ends came to 17 bases. This chain's CDR3 is CASSSSGPSRETQYF. CDR3 nucleotides: TGTGCCAGCAGCTCCTCGGGACCTAGCAGGGAGACCCAGTACTTC.

This rearrangement joins TRBV19 to TRBJ1-5; D is unclear. The CDR3 has 17 residues. Trimming cost V 5 bases and J 1 base, with 18 bases left between them. The germline gives CDR1 LNHDA, CDR2 SQIVND (reference sequence). The CDR3 DNA follows: TGTGCCAGTAGTTGGATGGTGAGGTCGGGGAGCAATCAGCCCCAGCATTTT. Its protein product is CASSWMVRSGSNQPQHF.

This chain connects TRBV28 to TRBJ1-5; D gene unclear. CDR3 length: 11 amino acids. The germline V gene encodes CDR1 MDHEN and CDR2 SYDVKM. V gave up 6 bases and J gave up 4 bases, with 4 bases separating them. The CDR3 here is CASSINQPQHF. CDR3 coding DNA: TGTGCCAGCAGCATAAATCAGCCCCAGCATTTT.